The 16 T cell receptor beta chains below were found in one sample sequenced in a study of regulatory T cells in long-lasting Graves disease. The sample's time point: newly diagnosed GD, antithyroid drugs for less than 3 months. The TCR library was made from RNA extracted from PBMCs. Investigators prepared the TCR beta libraries by applying iRepertoire HTBI primers and Arm-PCR of CDR3 regions. TCRdb reprocessed the multiplex PCR reads with MiXCR, giving one entry per CDR3 protein. This sample has about 620,000 distinct CDR3 sequences, with approximately 15% found just once. These data were also filed under a second study, of T cells in Graves' hyperthyroidism and ophthalmopathy.

The sample was peripheral blood mononuclear cells (PBMCs), taken at new diagnosis, from a patient treated with antithyroid drugs. These receptors were collected from a woman aged 25 to 45 with Graves disease.

This clonotype showed up just a few times. This chain uses TRBV28 with TRBJ1-2, with unresolved D. The CDR3 totals 11 residues. Trimming left V 7 bases short and J 2 bases short, with 5 bases between. Germline V gene data show CDR1 as MDHEN and CDR2 as SYDVKM. The CDR3 loop is CASTRNYGYTF. Here the CDR3 DNA reads TGTGCCAGCACCAGGAACTATGGCTACACCTTC.

This clonotype was counted at least ten times. The genes are TRBV6-2 or TRBV6-3 and TRBJ2-1; TRBD2 might be the D (6 bases). This CDR3 spans 14 amino acids. The germline V gene encodes CDR1 MNHEY and CDR2 SVGEGT. The ends were cut back, 4 bases at V and 7 bases at J, with 14 bases in the middle. The CDR3 DNA reads TGTGCCAGCAGTTCCGGGACTCGAATAAATGAGCAGTTCTTC. This sequence encodes CASSSGTRINEQFF.

The V gene is TRBV6-1, the J gene TRBJ2-7; D assignment may be TRBD1 or TRBD2 (5 bases each). Trimming cost V 4 bases and J 0 bases, with 10 bases left between them. From germline, CDR1 is MNHNS and CDR2 SASEGT. The CDR3 is made up of 14 amino acids. The CDR3 is CASSVGRNSYEQYF. The CDR3 DNA sequence: TGTGCCAGCAGTGTGGGACGGAACTCCTACGAGCAGTACTTC.

In this sample, this clonotype turned up many times. V gene TRBV9 combines with J gene TRBJ2-5; 9 positions agree with TRBD1. There are 14 residues in the CDR3. CDR1 and CDR2 (germline): SGDLS, YYNGEE. After removal of 4 bases from V and 5 bases from J, the junction contained 6 bases not matched to a gene. CDR3 nucleotide sequence: TGTGCCAGCAGCCTACAGGGGGCGGGGGAGACCCAGTACTTC. Amino acids: CASSLQGAGETQYF.

J is TRBJ1-1 and V is TRBV5-5, with 9 bases fitting TRBD1. CDR3 length: 18 residues. Germline V gene sequence: CDR1 SGHKS, CDR2 YYEKEE (reference sequence). The trim removed 0 bases at V and 2 bases at J, leaving 11 bases unmatched. The CDR3: CASSLAARTGEKNTEAFF. CDR3 nucleotides: TGTGCCAGCAGCTTGGCCGCCCGGACAGGGGAGAAAAACACTGAAGCTTTCTTT.

This clonotype was recorded a few times. The V gene is TRBV27, the J gene TRBJ2-4; a weak D match, TRBD2 (5 bases). The length of the CDR3 is 13 residues. Germline lookup yields CDR1 MNHEY and CDR2 SMNVEV (reference sequence). V was pared by 5 bases and J by 8 bases, with 13 bases between. CDR3 amino acids: CASSGSREYIQYF. CDR3 nucleotides: TGTGCCAGCAGTGGCTCTCGGGAATACATTCAGTACTTC.

This clonotype occurred a few times. The chain carries TRBV3-1 and TRBJ2-1; 7 bases are a match to TRBD2. J lost 7 bases, V lost 6 bases, and 15 bases had no gene match. Germline CDR1 and CDR2: LGHDT and YNNKEL (reference sequence). The CDR3 is 16 amino acids. The CDR3 coding sequence is TGTGCCAGCAGTCCAGAAGCGGGAAAGGGAGTAAATGAGCAGTTCTTC. Protein sequence: CASSPEAGKGVNEQFF.

This clonotype has at least ten counts. The chain recombines TRBV2 with TRBJ1-1, with a tentative D call TRBD1 (5 bases). The CDR3 covers 15 residues. Germline lookup yields CDR1 SNHLY and CDR2 FYNNEI. Between the trimmed V and J ends, which lost 3 bases and 12 bases, there was a span of 23 bases. The CDR3 region is CASSDKYTGARQTFF. The CDR3 coding sequence is TGTGCCAGCAGTGATAAATATACCGGGGCCCGGCAGACTTTCTTT.

The chain has TRBV15 and TRBJ1-2; weak D call: TRBD1 (5 bases). The CDR3 extends over 16 amino acids. The germline V gene has CDR1 LNHNV and CDR2 YYDKDF (reference sequence). Trimming pared 3 bases from V and 1 base from J, leaving 15 bases between. CDR3 nucleotide sequence: TGTGCCACCAGCAGGGATGGGACTATTGGTAACTATGGCTACACCTTC. Translation gives CATSRDGTIGNYGYTF.

This clonotype has ten or more counts. V is TRBV6-1 and J is TRBJ1-2; TRBD1 agrees at 7 bases. CDR1 is MNHNS, CDR2 SASEGT, per germline. The CDR3 runs 15 residues. Trimming took 6 bases from V and 0 from J; bases not matched to a gene: 7. The CDR3: CASRPGDRANYGYTF. Written as DNA, the CDR3 is TGTGCCAGCAGGCCCGGGGACAGAGCTAACTATGGCTACACCTTC.

This clonotype has just a few counts. This chain connects TRBV19 to TRBJ1-2, with D unclear. The CDR3 has 15 residues. V was pared by 3 bases and J by 0 bases, with 11 bases between. Per the germline V gene, CDR1 is LNHDA and CDR2 is SQIVND (reference sequence). The CDR3 sequence: CASSIKQRTNYGYTF. CDR3 sequence (DNA): TGTGCCAGTAGTATTAAACAGAGGACTAACTATGGCTACACCTTC. Drawing the rest from reference TRBV19 and TRBJ1-2, the complete variable domain is DGGITQSPKYLFRKEGQNVTLSCEQNLNHDAMYWYRQDPGQGLRLIYYSQIVNDFQKGDIAEGYSVSREKKESFPLTVTSAQKNPTAFYLCASSIKQRTNYGYTFGSGTRLTVV.

This clonotype was found many times. The chain couples TRBV20-1 to TRBJ1-2, with D perhaps TRBD1 (5 bases). Germline CDR1 DFQATT, CDR2 SNEGSKA (reference sequence). CDR3 size: 14 residues. Deletions cut 2 bases from V and 3 bases from J, with 13 bases between. DNA of the CDR3: TGCAGTGCTAGAAGGGCAGGGCTCTACTATGGCTACACCTTC. It yields the protein CSARRAGLYYGYTF.

In its sample, this clonotype was seen a few times. This sequence joins TRBV20-1 and TRBJ2-3; D is perhaps TRBD1 or TRBD2 (6 bases each). Trimming took 7 bases from V and 6 from J, leaving 17 bases between them. The length of the CDR3 is 13 residues. Germline V gives CDR1 DFQATT, CDR2 SNEGSKA (reference sequence). The CDR3 sequence: CSGQWGAADTQYF. In DNA form, the CDR3 reads TGCAGTGGGCAATGGGGGGCCGCGGATACGCAGTATTTT.

A few counts support this clonotype. The rearrangement uses TRBV19 and TRBJ2-6; no clear D gene. From germline, CDR1 is LNHDA and CDR2 SQIVND (reference sequence). The CDR3 extends over 18 amino acids. Trimming took off 2 bases at V and 2 bases at J, with 16 bases between the two ends. CDR3 amino acids: CASSIFDPASPGANVLTF. Written as DNA, the CDR3 is TGTGCCAGTAGTATATTTGACCCCGCCAGCCCTGGGGCCAACGTCCTGACTTTC.

This clonotype was seen repeatedly, ten times or more. The V call is TRBV7-6, the J call TRBJ2-7; no firm D call. The CDR3 has 14 residues. Germline V CDR1 and CDR2: SGHVS, FNYEAQ. V lost 1 base and J 3 bases, leaving 10 bases between the germline ends. The CDR3 loop reads CASSLGFGDYEQYF. The CDR3, as DNA: TGTGCCAGCAGCTTAGGGTTTGGGGACTACGAGCAGTACTTC.

This clonotype was recorded a few times. The chain carries TRBV19 and TRBJ1-1; no clear D. Looked up from germline, CDR1 is LNHDA and CDR2 is SQIVND (reference sequence). The V end lost 3 bases, the J end lost 6 bases, and 11 bases lay between the germline ends. The length of the CDR3 is 13 residues. The CDR3 DNA sequence: TGTGCCAGTAGTATTTGGTTGTATTCTGAAGCTTTCTTT. Encoded protein: CASSIWLYSEAFF. Supplemented by reference TRBV19 and TRBJ1-1, the full variable domain reads DGGITQSPKYLFRKEGQNVTLSCEQNLNHDAMYWYRQDPGQGLRLIYYSQIVNDFQKGDIAEGYSVSREKKESFPLTVTSAQKNPTAFYLCASSIWLYSEAFFGQGTRLTVV.